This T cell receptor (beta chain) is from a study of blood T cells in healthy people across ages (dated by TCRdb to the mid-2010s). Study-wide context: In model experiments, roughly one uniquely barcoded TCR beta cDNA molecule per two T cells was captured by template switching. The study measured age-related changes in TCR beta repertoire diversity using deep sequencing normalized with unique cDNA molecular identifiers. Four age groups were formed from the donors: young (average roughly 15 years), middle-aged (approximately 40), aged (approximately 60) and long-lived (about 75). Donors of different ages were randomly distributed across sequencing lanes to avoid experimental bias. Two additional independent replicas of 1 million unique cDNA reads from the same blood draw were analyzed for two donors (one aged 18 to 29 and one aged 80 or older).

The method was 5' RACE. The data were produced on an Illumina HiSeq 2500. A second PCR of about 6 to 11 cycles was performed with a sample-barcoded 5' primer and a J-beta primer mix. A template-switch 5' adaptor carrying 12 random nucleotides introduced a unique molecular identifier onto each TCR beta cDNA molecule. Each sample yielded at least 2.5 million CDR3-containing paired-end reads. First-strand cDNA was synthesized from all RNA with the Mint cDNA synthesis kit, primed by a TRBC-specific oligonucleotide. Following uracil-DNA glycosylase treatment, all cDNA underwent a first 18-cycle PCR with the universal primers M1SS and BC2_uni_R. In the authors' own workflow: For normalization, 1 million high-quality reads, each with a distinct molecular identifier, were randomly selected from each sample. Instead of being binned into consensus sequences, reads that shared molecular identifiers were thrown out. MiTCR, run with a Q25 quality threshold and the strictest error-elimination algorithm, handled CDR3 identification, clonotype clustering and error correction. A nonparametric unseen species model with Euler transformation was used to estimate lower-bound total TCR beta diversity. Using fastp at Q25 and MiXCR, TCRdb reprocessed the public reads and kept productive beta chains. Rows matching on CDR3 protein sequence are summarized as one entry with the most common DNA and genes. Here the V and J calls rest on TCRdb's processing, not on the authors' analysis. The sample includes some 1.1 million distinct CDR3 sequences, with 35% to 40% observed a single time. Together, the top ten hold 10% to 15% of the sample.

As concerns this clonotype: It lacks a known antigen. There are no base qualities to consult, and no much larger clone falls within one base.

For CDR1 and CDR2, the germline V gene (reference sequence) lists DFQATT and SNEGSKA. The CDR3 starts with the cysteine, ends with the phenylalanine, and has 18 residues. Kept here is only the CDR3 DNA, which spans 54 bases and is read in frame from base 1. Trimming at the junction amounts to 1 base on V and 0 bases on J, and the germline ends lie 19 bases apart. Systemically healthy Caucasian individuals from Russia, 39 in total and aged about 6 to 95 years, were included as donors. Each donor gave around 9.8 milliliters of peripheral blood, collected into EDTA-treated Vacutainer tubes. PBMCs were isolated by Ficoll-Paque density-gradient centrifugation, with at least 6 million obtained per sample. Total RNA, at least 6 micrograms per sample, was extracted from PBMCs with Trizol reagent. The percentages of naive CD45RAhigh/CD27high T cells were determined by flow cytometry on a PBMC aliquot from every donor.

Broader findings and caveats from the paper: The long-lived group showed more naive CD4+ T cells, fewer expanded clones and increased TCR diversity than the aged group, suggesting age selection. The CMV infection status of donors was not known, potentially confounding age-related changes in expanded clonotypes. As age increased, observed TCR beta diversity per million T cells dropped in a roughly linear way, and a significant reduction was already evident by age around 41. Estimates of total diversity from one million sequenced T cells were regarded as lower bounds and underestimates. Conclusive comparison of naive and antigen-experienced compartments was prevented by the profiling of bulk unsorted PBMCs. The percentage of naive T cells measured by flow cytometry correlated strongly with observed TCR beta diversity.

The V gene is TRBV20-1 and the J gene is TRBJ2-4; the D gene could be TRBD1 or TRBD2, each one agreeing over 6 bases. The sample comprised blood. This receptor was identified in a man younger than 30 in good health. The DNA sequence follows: TGCAGTGCTAGAGGTGGGGGGCCCAGCGCTCTAGCCAAAAACATTCAGTACTTC. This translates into CSARGGGPSALAKNIQYF.